This T cell receptor beta chain was sequenced during a study of cytomegalovirus exposure and HLA in healthy donors. Study outcomes and limitations: For most subjects, TCR beta sequences were reported to predict HLA-A and HLA-B alleles with accuracy.

Germline trimming cut 7 bases from V and 1 base from J; bases unmatched to any gene: 4. CDR1 and CDR2 from the germline V gene are SGDLS and YYNGEE. This CDR3 is built from 13 residues. In the case of this clone: The antigen remains undetermined.

This PCR relied on a set of 60 Vbeta primers and 13 Jbeta primers. Sequenced by immunoSEQ multiplex PCR; TCRdb stores in-frame clones only, minus some. This listing includes tens of thousands of clones. The TCR originated in a man aged 50 or older in good health and CMV-seronegative. The sequencing input was PBMCs. V usage is TRBV9 and J usage is TRBJ2-7; 8 bases line up with TRBD2. The DNA for the CDR3 is TGTGCCAGCGCGGGGGGCGGATCCTACGAGCAGTACTTC. Protein: CASAGGGSYEQYF.